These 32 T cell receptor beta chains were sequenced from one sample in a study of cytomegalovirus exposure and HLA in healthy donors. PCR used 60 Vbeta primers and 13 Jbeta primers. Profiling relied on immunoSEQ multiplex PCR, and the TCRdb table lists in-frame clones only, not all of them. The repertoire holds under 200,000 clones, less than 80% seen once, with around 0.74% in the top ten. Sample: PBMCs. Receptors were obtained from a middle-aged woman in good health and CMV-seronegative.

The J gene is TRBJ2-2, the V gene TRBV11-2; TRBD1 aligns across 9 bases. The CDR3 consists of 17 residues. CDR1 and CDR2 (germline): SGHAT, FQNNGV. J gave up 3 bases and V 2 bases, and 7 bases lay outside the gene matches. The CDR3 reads CASSLWPDRGDTGELFF. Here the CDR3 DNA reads TGTGCCAGCAGCTTATGGCCAGACAGGGGGGACACCGGGGAGCTGTTTTTT.

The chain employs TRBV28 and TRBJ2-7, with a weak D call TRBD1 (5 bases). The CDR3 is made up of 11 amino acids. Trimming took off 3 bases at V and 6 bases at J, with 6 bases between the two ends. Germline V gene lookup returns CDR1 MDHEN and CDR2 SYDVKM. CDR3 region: CASSFTGEQYF. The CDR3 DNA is TGTGCCAGCAGTTTCACAGGCGAGCAGTACTTC.

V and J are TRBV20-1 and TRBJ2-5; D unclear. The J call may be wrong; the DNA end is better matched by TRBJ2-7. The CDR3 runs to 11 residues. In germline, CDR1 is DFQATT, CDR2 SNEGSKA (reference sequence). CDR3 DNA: TGCAGTGCTAGAGGAAACTACGAGCAGTACTTC. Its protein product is CSARGNYEQYF.

This CDR3 is CASKRGNTIYF. Here the CDR3 DNA reads TGTGCCAGCAAGAGAGGAAACACCATATATTTT. This chain uses TRBV7-8 with TRBJ1-3; unclear D gene. CDR3 size: 11 residues. The germline V and J ends were trimmed by 7 bases and 4 bases, with 5 bases remaining between them. The germline V gene has CDR1 SGHVS and CDR2 FQNEAQ.

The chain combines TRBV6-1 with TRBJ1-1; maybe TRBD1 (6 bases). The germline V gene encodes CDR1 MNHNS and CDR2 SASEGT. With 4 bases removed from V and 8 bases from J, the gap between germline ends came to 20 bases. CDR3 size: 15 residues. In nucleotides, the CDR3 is TGTGCCAGCAGTGTTACTCGACAGGTCGGATGGGAAGCTTTCTTT. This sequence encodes CASSVTRQVGWEAFF.

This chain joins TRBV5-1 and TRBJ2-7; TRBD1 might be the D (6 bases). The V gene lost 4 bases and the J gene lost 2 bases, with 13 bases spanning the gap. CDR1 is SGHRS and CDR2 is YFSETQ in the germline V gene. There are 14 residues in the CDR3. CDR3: CASSPGRGPYEQYF. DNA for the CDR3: TGCGCCAGCAGCCCGGGCAGGGGTCCCTACGAGCAGTACTTC.

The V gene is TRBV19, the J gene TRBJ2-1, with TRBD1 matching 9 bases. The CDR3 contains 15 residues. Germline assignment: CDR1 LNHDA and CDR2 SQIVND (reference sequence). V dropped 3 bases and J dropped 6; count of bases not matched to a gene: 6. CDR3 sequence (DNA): TGTGCCAGTAGTATCACAGGGGGCCACGGCAATGAGCAGTTCTTC. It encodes CASSITGGHGNEQFF. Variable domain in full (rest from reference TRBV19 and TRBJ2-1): DGGITQSPKYLFRKEGQNVTLSCEQNLNHDAMYWYRQDPGQGLRLIYYSQIVNDFQKGDIAEGYSVSREKKESFPLTVTSAQKNPTAFYLCASSITGGHGNEQFFGPGTRLTVL.

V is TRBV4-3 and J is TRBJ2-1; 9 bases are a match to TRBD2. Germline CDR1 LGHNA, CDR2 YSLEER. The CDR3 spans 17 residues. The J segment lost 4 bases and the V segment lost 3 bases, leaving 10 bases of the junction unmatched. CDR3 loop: CASSQGAGGRVYNEQFF. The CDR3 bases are TGCGCCAGCAGCCAGGGGGCGGGGGGGAGGGTATACAATGAGCAGTTCTTC.

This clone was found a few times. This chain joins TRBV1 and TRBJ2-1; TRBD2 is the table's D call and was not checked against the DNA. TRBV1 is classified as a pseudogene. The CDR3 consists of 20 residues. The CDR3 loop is CTSSQDTRLAGGSSYNEQFF. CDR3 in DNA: TGCACCAGCAGCCAAGATACGCGGCTAGCGGGGGGAAGCTCCTACAATGAGCAGTTCTTC.

Here the CDR3 DNA reads TGTGCCAGCAGCCTTGGAACTGGGAGCTCCTACAATGAGCAGTTCTTC. It encodes CASSLGTGSSYNEQFF. This sequence joins TRBV7-9 and TRBJ2-1; D is possibly TRBD2 (5 bases). This CDR3 has 16 residues. The germline gives CDR1 SEHNR, CDR2 FQNEAQ (reference sequence). The V end was cut by 5 bases, the J end by 0 bases, with 14 bases between. Supplemented by reference TRBV7-9 and TRBJ2-1, the full variable domain reads DTGVSQNPRHKITKRGQNVTFRCDPISEHNRLYWYRQTLGQGPEFLTYFQNEAQLEKSRLLSDRFSAERPKGSFSTLEIQRTEQGDSAMYLCASSLGTGSSYNEQFFGPGTRLTVL.

CDR3 in amino acids: CASSQSQPGQDYNEQFF. The DNA of the CDR3 is TGCGCCAGCAGTCAAAGCCAGCCGGGACAGGACTACAATGAGCAGTTCTTC. The chain combines TRBV23-1 with TRBJ2-1; 8 bases map to TRBD1. TRBV23-1 is an ORF; its function is uncertain. J was trimmed by 3 bases and V by 2 bases; bases with no gene match: 9. The CDR3 totals 17 residues.

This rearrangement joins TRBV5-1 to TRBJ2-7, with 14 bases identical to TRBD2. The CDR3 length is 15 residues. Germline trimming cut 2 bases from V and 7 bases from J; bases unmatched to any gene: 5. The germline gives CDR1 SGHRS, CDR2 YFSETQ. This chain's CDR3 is CASSLGLAGGWEQYF. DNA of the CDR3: TGCGCCAGCAGCTTAGGACTAGCGGGGGGCTGGGAGCAGTACTTC.

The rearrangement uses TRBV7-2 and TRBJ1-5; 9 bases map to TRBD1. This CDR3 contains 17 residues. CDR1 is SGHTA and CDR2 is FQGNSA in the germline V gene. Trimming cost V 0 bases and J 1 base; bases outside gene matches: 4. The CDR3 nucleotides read TGTGCCAGCAGCTTAGCCGGGACAGGGATAAGCAATCAGCCCCAGCATTTT. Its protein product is CASSLAGTGISNQPQHF. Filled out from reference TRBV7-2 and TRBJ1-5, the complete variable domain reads GAGVSQSPSNKVTEKGKDVELRCDPISGHTALYWYRQSLGQGLEFLIYFQGNSAPDKSGLPSDRFSAERTGGSVSTLTIQRTQQEDSAVYLCASSLAGTGISNQPQHFGDGTRLSIL.

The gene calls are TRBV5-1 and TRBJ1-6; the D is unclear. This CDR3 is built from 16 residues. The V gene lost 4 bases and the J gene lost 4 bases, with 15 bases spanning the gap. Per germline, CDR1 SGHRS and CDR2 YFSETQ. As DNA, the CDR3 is TGCGCCAGCAGCCACTCCCGGCAGGCTTATAATTCACCCCTCCACTTT. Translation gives CASSHSRQAYNSPLHF.

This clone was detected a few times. CDR3 sequence: CASRLGGQLYEQYF. As DNA, the CDR3 is TGTGCCAGCAGACTCGGGGGACAGCTTTACGAGCAGTACTTC. The genes are TRBV6-5 and TRBJ2-7; possible D gene TRBD1, 7 bases. In germline, CDR1 is MNHEY, CDR2 SVGAGI. V was clipped by 6 bases and J by 4 bases, with 16 bases between them. This CDR3 is built from 14 residues.

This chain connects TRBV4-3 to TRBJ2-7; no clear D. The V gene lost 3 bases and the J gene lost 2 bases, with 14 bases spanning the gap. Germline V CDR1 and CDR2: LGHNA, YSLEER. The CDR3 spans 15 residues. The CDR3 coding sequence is TGCGCCAGCAGCCAGAGTAGCAGCGAGACCTACGAGCAGTACTTC. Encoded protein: CASSQSSSETYEQYF.

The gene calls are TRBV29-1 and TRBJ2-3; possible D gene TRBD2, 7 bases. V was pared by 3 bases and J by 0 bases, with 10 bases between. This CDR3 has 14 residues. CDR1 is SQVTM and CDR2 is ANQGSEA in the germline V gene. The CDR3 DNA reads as TGCAGCGTTGATAGGGGGGGCAGCACAGATACGCAGTATTTT. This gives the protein CSVDRGGSTDTQYF.

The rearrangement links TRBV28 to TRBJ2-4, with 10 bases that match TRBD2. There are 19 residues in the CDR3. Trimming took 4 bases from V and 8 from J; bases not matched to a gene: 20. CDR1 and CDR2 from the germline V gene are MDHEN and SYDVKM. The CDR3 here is CASSSRYLLAGEGFYIQYF. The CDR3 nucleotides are TGTGCCAGCAGTTCGCGCTATCTTCTAGCGGGAGAGGGTTTTTACATTCAGTACTTC.

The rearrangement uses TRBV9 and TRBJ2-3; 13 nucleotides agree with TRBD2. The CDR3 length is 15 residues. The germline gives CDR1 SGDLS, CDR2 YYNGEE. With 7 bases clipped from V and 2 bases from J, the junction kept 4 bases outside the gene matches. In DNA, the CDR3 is TGTGCCAGCGGGGGACTAGCGGGGTCCACAGATACGCAGTATTTT. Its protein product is CASGGLAGSTDTQYF.

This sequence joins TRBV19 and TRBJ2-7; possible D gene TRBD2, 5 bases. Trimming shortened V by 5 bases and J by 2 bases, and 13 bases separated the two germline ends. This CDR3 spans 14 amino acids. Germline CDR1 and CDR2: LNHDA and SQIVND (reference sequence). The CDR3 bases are TGTGCCAGTAGTCCTGGGAGAGCTACCTACGAGCAGTACTTC. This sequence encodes CASSPGRATYEQYF.

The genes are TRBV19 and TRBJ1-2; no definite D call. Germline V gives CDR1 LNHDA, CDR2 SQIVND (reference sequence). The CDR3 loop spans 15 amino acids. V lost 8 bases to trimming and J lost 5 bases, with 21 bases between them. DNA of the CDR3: TGTGCCAGTTCCGGGCGCACACGGGAAAAATATGGCTACACCTTC. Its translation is CASSGRTREKYGYTF.

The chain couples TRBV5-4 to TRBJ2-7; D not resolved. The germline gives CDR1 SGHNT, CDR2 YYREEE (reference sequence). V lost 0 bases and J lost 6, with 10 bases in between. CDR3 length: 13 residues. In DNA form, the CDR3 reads TGTGCCAGCAGCTTGGGTACCCCCGGCGAGCAGTACTTC. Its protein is CASSLGTPGEQYF.

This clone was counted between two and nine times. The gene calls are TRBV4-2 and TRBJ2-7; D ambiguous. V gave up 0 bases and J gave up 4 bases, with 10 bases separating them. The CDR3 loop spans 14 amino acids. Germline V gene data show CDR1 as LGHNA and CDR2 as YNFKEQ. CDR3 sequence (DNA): TGTGCCAGCAGCCAAGAAGCGCAGCTATACGAGCAGTACTTC. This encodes CASSQEAQLYEQYF.

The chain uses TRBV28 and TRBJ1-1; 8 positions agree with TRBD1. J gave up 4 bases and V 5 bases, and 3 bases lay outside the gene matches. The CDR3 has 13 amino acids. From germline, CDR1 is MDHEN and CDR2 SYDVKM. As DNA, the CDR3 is TGTGCCAGCAGTCTCACAGGGGGCACTGAAGCTTTCTTT. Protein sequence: CASSLTGGTEAFF.

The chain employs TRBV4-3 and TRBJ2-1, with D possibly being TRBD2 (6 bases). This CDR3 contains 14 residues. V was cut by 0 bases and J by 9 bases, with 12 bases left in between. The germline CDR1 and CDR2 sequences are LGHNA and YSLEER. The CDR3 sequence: CASSQDGAGGEQFF. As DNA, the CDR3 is TGCGCCAGCAGCCAAGACGGTGCCGGGGGTGAGCAGTTCTTC.

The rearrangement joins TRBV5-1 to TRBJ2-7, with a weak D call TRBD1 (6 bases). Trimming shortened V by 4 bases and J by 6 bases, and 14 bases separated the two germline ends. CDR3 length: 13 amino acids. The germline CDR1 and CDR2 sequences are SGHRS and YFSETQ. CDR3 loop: CASSTTGSGEQYF. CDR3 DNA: TGCGCCAGCAGCACAACAGGGTCCGGCGAGCAGTACTTC.

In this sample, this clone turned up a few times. The CDR3 loop is CASRTGGNTEAFF. DNA of the CDR3: TGTGCCAGCAGGACAGGGGGGAACACTGAAGCTTTCTTT. The V gene is TRBV6-1, the J gene TRBJ1-1; 9 bases align to TRBD1. CDR3 length equals 13 residues. J gave up 1 base and V 6 bases, and 0 bases lay outside the gene matches. Germline CDR1 MNHNS, CDR2 SASEGT.

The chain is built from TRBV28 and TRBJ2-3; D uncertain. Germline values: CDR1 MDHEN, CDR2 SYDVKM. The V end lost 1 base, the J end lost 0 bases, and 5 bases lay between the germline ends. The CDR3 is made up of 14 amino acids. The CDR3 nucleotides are TGTGCCAGCAGTTTATCCGGGAGCACAGATACGCAGTATTTT. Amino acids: CASSLSGSTDTQYF. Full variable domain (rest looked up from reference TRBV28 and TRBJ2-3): DVKVTQSSRYLVKRTGEKVFLECVQDMDHENMFWYRQDPGLGLRLIYFSYDVKMKEKGDIPEGYSVSREKKERFSLILESASTNQTSMYLCASSLSGSTDTQYFGPGTRLTVL.

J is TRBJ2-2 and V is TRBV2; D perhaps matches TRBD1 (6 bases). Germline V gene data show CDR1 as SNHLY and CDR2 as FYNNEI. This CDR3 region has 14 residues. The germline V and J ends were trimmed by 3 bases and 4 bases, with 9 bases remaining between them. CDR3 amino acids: CASSETGVTGELFF. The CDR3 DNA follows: TGTGCCAGCAGTGAGACAGGAGTCACCGGGGAGCTGTTTTTT.

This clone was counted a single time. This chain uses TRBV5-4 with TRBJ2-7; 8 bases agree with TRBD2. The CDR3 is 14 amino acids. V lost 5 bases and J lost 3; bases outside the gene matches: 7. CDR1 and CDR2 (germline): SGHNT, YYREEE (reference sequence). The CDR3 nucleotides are TGTGCCAGCAGTTCGGGAGGGCCTCACTACGAGCAGTACTTC. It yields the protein CASSSGGPHYEQYF.

The CDR3 reads CASSLFGLAGEQETQYF. DNA for the CDR3: TGCGCCAGCAGCTTGTTTGGGCTAGCGGGAGAACAAGAGACCCAGTACTTC. The chain links TRBV5-1 to TRBJ2-5, with TRBD2 identical over 10 bases. The CDR3 sequence is 17 residues long. Per the germline V gene, CDR1 is SGHRS and CDR2 is YFSETQ. V was clipped by 1 base and J by 2 bases; unmatched bases: 8.

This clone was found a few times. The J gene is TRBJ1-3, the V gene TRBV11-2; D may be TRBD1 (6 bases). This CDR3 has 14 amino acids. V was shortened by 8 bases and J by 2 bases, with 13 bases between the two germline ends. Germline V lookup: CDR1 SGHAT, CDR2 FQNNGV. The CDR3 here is CASHRRGTGNTIYF. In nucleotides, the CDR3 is TGTGCCAGCCATCGCAGGGGTACTGGAAACACCATATATTTT.